A selection of T cell receptor beta chains follows, all from one sample in a study of breast tumors, draining lymph nodes, adjacent tissues. In TCRdb, the multiplex PCR reads were re-called with MiXCR into one record per CDR3 protein. Altogether 250,000 or so distinct CDR3 sequences are present, about 30% being singletons, with the ten largest covering 1.1%. The material sequenced was axillary lymph node tissue. These receptors all stem from a female donor with breast cancer. Some clones in this sample may be carry-over from other donors' samples. CDR3s include the opening cysteine and the closing phenylalanine or tryptophan. The D gene is left open where the match is weak. Only some rows state a clone size, as once, few, many or a class for expanded clones.

J | V | size | D | CDR3 | DNA
TRBJ1-5 | TRBV20-1 | NA | TRBD1 | CSAARTGGNQPQHF | TGCAGTGCTGCAAGGACAGGGGGCAATCAGCCCCAGCATTTT
TRBJ2-7 | TRBV10-1 | many | TRBD2 | CASSQTSEFYEQYF | TGCGCCAGCAGTCAGACTAGCGAGTTCTACGAGCAGTACTTC
TRBJ2-5 | TRBV9 | many | TRBD2 | CASSVTPGLATRTQYF | TGTGCCAGCAGCGTAACCCCGGGACTAGCGACGAGGACCCAGTACTTC
TRBJ2-3 | TRBV12-5 | many | NA | CASGLGGGTDTQYF | TGTGCTAGTGGTTTAGGGGGAGGCACAGATACGCAGTATTTT
TRBJ1-2 | TRBV19 | many | TRBD1 | CASSLGQRANYGYTF | TGTGCCAGTAGCCTGGGACAGAGAGCTAACTATGGCTACACCTTC
TRBJ2-1 | TRBV9 | many | NA | CASSDGTYNEQFF | TGTGCCAGCAGCGACGGGACTTACAATGAGCAGTTCTTC
TRBJ2-7 | TRBV10-3 | many | NA | CAISQTGSEQYF | TGTGCCATCAGTCAAACAGGGTCCGAGCAGTACTTC
TRBJ2-1 | TRBV5-1 | many | NA | CASGGGSSYNEQFF | TGCGCCAGCGGGGGCGGGAGCTCCTACAATGAGCAGTTCTTC
TRBJ2-6 | TRBV3-1 | few | NA | CASSQEQLPGSGAANVLTF | TGTGCCAGCAGCCAAGAACAGTTACCGGGTTCTGGGGCGGCCAACGTCCTGACTTTC
TRBJ1-4 | TRBV12-5 | NA | NA | CARPGTSATNEKLFF | TGTGCTAGACCGGGGACGTCTGCAACTAATGAAAAACTGTTTTTT
TRBJ2-7 | TRBV12-3/TRBV12-4 | many | TRBD2 | CASSFSGRFDHEQYF | TGTGCCAGCAGTTTTAGCGGGAGATTTGACCACGAGCAGTACTTC
TRBJ1-6 | TRBV10-3 | many | NA | CAISEQGLNSPLHF | TGTGCCATCAGTGAGCAGGGACTAAATTCACCCCTCCACTTT
TRBJ2-7 | TRBV2 | many | NA | CASRISYEQYF | TGTGCCAGCAGAATCTCCTACGAGCAGTACTTC